This T cell receptor (beta chain) was identified during a study of blood T cell repertoires in COVID-19. Study-wide background: Italy, Spain and the United States were the sources of the convalescent and acute COVID-19 samples.

Only in-frame clones appear in the TCRdb table, and some are missing; sequencing was by immunoSEQ multiplex PCR. In the table there are about 95,000 clones, 89% of which are singletons. Germline V CDR1 and CDR2: LGHDT, YNNKEL (reference sequence). The trim removed 1 base at V and 4 bases at J, leaving 4 bases unmatched. The CDR3 contains 16 residues. This TCR was sampled from a man aged 50-60 years with COVID-19, enrolled during active disease. The V call is TRBV3-1 (or the pseudogene TRBV3-2), the J call TRBJ2-1; 10 bases map to TRBD1. The sample comprised peripheral blood. In nucleotides, the CDR3 is TGTGCCAGCAGCCAAGGGGGACAGGGGCGATACAATGAGCAGTTCTTC. Translating gives CASSQGGQGRYNEQFF.